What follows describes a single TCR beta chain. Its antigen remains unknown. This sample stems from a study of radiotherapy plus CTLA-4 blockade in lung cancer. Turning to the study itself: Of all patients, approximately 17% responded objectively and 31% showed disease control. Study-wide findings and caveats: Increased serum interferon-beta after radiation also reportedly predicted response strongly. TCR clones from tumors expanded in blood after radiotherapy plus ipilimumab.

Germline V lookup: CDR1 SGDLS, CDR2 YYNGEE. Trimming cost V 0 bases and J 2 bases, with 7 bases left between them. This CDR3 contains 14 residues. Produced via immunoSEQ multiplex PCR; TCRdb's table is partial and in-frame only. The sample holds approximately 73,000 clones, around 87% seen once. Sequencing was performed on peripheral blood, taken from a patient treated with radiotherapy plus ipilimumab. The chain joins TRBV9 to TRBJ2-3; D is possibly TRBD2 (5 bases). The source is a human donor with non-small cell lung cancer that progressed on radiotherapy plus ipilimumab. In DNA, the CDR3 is TGTGCCAGCAGCGTAGCGGAGGTCACAGATACGCAGTATTTT. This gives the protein CASSVAEVTDTQYF. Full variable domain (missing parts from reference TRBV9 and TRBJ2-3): DSGVTQTPKHLITATGQRVTLRCSPRSGDLSVYWYQQSLDQGLQFLIQYYNGEERAKGNILERFSAQQFPDLHSELNLSSLELGDSALYFCASSVAEVTDTQYFGPGTRLTVL.